The following is a T cell receptor (beta chain) sequence with its context. Other DNA sequences in this specimen translate into the identical CDR3. These data belong to a study of OX40 agonist ivuxolimab in advanced cancers. Sequenced by immunoSEQ multiplex PCR; TCRdb stores in-frame clones only, minus some. The sample yields tens of thousands of clones, 82% seen once. Germline V lookup: CDR1 LNHDA, CDR2 SQIVND (reference sequence). V lost 6 bases to trimming and J lost 0 bases, with 14 bases between them. This CDR3 region has 15 residues. The J gene is TRBJ1-1, the V gene TRBV19; no clear D gene. The TCR originated in an adult with an advanced solid tumor such as melanoma, head and neck, liver or kidney cancer. The starting material was CD4+ or CD8+ T cells sorted from blood, obtained in a trial of the OX40 agonist ivuxolimab. CDR3 loop: CASRPRSNMNTEAFF. The DNA of the CDR3 is TGTGCCAGTAGGCCAAGATCTAATATGAACACTGAAGCTTTCTTT.